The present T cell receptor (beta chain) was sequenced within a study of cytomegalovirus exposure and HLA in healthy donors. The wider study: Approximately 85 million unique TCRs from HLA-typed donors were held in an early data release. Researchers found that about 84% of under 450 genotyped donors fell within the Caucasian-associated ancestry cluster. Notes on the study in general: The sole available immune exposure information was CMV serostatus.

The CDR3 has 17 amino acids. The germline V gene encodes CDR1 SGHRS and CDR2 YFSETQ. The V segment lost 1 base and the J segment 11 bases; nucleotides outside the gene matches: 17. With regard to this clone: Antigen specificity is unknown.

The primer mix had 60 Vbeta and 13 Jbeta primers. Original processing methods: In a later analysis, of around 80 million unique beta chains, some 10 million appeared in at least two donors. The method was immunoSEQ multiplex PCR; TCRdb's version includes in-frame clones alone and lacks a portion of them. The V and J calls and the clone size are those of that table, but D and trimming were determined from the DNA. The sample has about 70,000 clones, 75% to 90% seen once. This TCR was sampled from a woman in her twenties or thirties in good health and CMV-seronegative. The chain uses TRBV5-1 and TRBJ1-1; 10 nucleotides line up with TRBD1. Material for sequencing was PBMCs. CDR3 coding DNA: TGCGCCAGCAGCTTGATCCCCTTTCCGGGACAGGGGAATCGGGCTTTCTTT. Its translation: CASSLIPFPGQGNRAFF.